This TCR beta chain was observed in a study of cytomegalovirus exposure and HLA in healthy donors. The study's findings and limits: At a 0.05 false discovery rate, a later analysis found roughly 17,000 TCR beta sequences to be associated with HLA alleles. Listed as cytomegalovirus-associated were 150 or so TCR beta chains. An analysis was carried out at a later point. It showed that HLA-associated TCR beta chains were more clonally expanded than equally common non-associated chains.

Germline V gene data show CDR1 as PRHDT and CDR2 as FYEKMQ (reference sequence). CDR3 size: 12 residues. The V end was cut by 3 bases, the J end by 4 bases, with 7 bases between. Details on this clone: Its specificity is unknown.

The study ran its PCR with 60 Vbeta and 13 Jbeta primers. Sequencing was performed with immunoSEQ multiplex PCR; in TCRdb, only in-frame clones are kept and a portion is missing. This sample's table reports 53,000 or so clones. The receptor comes from a man between 18 and 35 years old in good health and CMV-seropositive. Sequenced input: PBMCs. The chain links TRBV13 to TRBJ2-7; weak D call: TRBD2 (6 bases). CDR3 protein: CASSFGRYEQYF. The DNA for the CDR3 is TGTGCCAGCAGCTTTGGGAGGTACGAGCAGTACTTC.